The 9 T cell receptor beta chains presented below share a single source sample, sequenced in a study of blood T cell repertoires in COVID-19. The method was immunoSEQ multiplex PCR; TCRdb's version includes in-frame clones alone and lacks a portion of them. The sample holds some 100,000 clones, around 85% seen once. The sequenced material came from peripheral blood. The receptors originated from a woman aged 70-85 years with active or convalescent COVID-19.

The rearrangement uses TRBV28 and TRBJ2-1; possible D gene TRBD2, 5 bases. Deletions cut 2 bases from V and 9 bases from J, with 5 bases between. Looked up from germline, CDR1 is MDHEN and CDR2 is SYDVKM. The CDR3 contains 11 residues. The CDR3 reads CASSLGGEQFF. CDR3 coding DNA: TGTGCCAGCAGTTTAGGAGGTGAGCAGTTCTTC.

This chain uses TRBV5-1 with TRBJ2-1, with 9 bases fitting TRBD2. The V gene end was trimmed by 0 bases and the J gene end by 14 bases; junction bases not matched to a gene: 9. The CDR3 is 14 residues long. From germline, CDR1 is SGHRS and CDR2 YFSETQ. The CDR3 sequence: CASSLEASGADKFF. CDR3 in DNA: TGCGCCAGCAGCTTGGAGGCTAGCGGGGCCGATAAGTTCTTC.

The chain is built from TRBV6-2 or TRBV6-3 and TRBJ2-2; D may be TRBD1 (6 bases). The CDR3 is 13 amino acids. Germline V gives CDR1 MNHEY, CDR2 SVGEGT. V lost 2 bases to trimming and J lost 6 bases, with 7 bases between them. CDR3 sequence: CASSYGGPGELFF. In DNA form, the CDR3 reads TGTGCCAGCAGTTACGGGGGCCCCGGGGAGCTGTTTTTT.

This clone was seen a handful of times. The chain joins TRBV3-1 (or the pseudogene TRBV3-2) to TRBJ1-2; 8 bases fit TRBD1. The V and J ends lost 4 bases and 4 bases, in that order; junction bases with no gene match: 5. From germline, CDR1 is LGHDT and CDR2 YNNKEL (reference sequence). This CDR3 comprises 14 residues. The CDR3 is CASSPGGRGYGYTF. In DNA form, the CDR3 reads TGTGCCAGCAGCCCAGGGGGCCGGGGCTATGGCTACACCTTC.

The CDR3, as DNA: TGTGCCAGCAGCCAAGTCGGGGAGACCCAGTACTTC. Protein product: CASSQVGETQYF. This sequence joins TRBV14 and TRBJ2-5; D is unresolved. V dropped 1 base and J dropped 5 bases, with 5 bases sitting between them. This CDR3 is 12 amino acids long. Germline loops: CDR1 SGHDN, CDR2 FVKESK. Looking up the rest from reference TRBV14 and TRBJ2-5 gives the full variable domain: EAGVTQFPSHSVIEKGQTVTLRCDPISGHDNLYWYRRVMGKEIKFLLHFVKESKQDESGMPNNRFLAERTGGTYSTLKVQPAELEDSGVYFCASSQVGETQYFGPGTRLLVL.

The chain uses TRBV28 and TRBJ1-2; no clear D gene. The germline gives CDR1 MDHEN, CDR2 SYDVKM. The CDR3 has 13 residues. V was pared by 2 bases and J by 7 bases, with 11 bases between. CDR3 sequence reads: CASSLLSGFGYTF. The CDR3 DNA reads TGTGCCAGCAGTTTACTCTCCGGGTTTGGCTACACCTTC.

The chain uses TRBV3-1 (or the pseudogene TRBV3-2) and TRBJ2-2; D may be TRBD1 (5 bases). Trimming took 3 bases from V and 3 from J, leaving 8 bases between them. Germline V CDR1 and CDR2: LGHDT, YNNKEL (reference sequence). The CDR3 runs 14 residues. CDR3 in amino acids: CASSQTEYTGELFF. CDR3 in DNA: TGTGCCAGCAGCCAGACAGAATACACCGGGGAGCTGTTTTTT.

This chain's CDR3 is CASRTTGSPYNEQFF. CDR3 coding DNA: TGTGCCAGCAGGACGACAGGGAGTCCCTACAATGAGCAGTTCTTC. The rearrangement uses TRBV6-5 and TRBJ2-1, with 7 nucleotides matching TRBD1. The junction had 7 bases not matched to a gene; V was cut back by 6 bases and J by 2 bases. CDR3 length: 15 residues. CDR1 and CDR2 (germline): MNHEY, SVGAGI.

The chain employs TRBV9 and TRBJ2-2; possibly TRBD2 for D (6 bases). Germline CDR1 is SGDLS and CDR2 is YYNGEE. V was cut by 0 bases and J by 4 bases, with 10 bases left in between. The CDR3 sequence is 15 residues long. The CDR3 DNA is TGTGCCAGCAGCGTAGGCGGGGTACTCACCGGGGAGCTGTTTTTT. Translated, it gives CASSVGGVLTGELFF.